This T cell receptor (beta chain) emerged from a study of OX40 agonist ivuxolimab in advanced cancers. Study context: Cancers in dose escalation were hepatocellular, melanoma, renal cell and head and neck. Previous treatment with anti-PD-1, anti-PD-L1 or anti-CTLA-4 therapy was allowed; 35% to 50% had received some. One hepatocellular carcinoma and two cutaneous melanoma patients partially responded.

Per germline, CDR1 KGHSH and CDR2 LQKENI. V lost 2 bases and J lost 4; bases outside the gene matches: 8. The CDR3 is 16 amino acids. This clone was picked up a small number of times. The method was immunoSEQ multiplex PCR; TCRdb's version includes in-frame clones alone and lacks a portion of them. The data hold around 70,000 clones, with approximately 78% observed a single time. V and J are TRBV18 and TRBJ2-5, with 9 positions matching TRBD2. The clonotype was recovered from an adult with an advanced solid tumor such as melanoma, head and neck, liver or kidney cancer. This specimen consisted of CD4+ or CD8+ T cells sorted from blood, obtained in a trial of the OX40 agonist ivuxolimab. The DNA of the CDR3 is TGTGCCAGCTCACCAAGTCGGTCTAGCGGGGTAGAGACCCAGTACTTC. Translation gives CASSPSRSSGVETQYF.